Listed here are 26 T cell receptor beta chains from one sample, sequenced in a study of T cell responses to AZD1222 COVID-19 vaccine. Generated by immunoSEQ multiplex PCR, the TCRdb table keeps only in-frame clones and is missing some. The repertoire holds a few hundred thousand clones, with over 85% as singletons. The sequences come from peripheral blood, collected on day 0 of AZD1222 vaccination. Receptor source: an adult in good health.

The V call is TRBV28, the J call TRBJ2-2; no reliable D call. The CDR3 spans 13 residues. Germline V CDR1 and CDR2: MDHEN, SYDVKM. V was cut by 10 bases and J by 0 bases, with 9 bases left in between. The CDR3 sequence is CATTLTNTGELFF. The CDR3 coding sequence is TGTGCCACAACACTGACGAACACCGGGGAGCTGTTTTTT.

This chain links TRBV28 with TRBJ1-2; possible D gene TRBD1, 5 bases. Trimming took 8 bases from V and 4 from J, leaving 11 bases between them. This CDR3 comprises 12 residues. Looked up from germline, CDR1 is MDHEN and CDR2 is SYDVKM. The CDR3: CASLLGGYGYTF. The CDR3 DNA reads TGTGCCAGCCTCCTTGGGGGCTATGGCTACACCTTC.

J is TRBJ2-3 and V is TRBV6-5, with D possibly matching TRBD2 (6 bases). This CDR3 contains 16 residues. The V and J ends lost 2 bases and 4 bases respectively, with 16 bases between them. The germline V gene encodes CDR1 MNHEY and CDR2 SVGAGI. The CDR3 DNA is TGTGCCAGCAGTTACGAGCAGGGTGGCGGGGCAGATACGCAGTATTTT. The encoded protein is CASSYEQGGGADTQYF.

The chain combines TRBV5-1 with TRBJ1-1; TRBD1 might be the D (6 bases). Germline loops: CDR1 SGHRS, CDR2 YFSETQ. The CDR3 runs to 14 residues. Trimming removed 4 bases at V and 5 bases at J, with 15 bases between. The CDR3, as DNA: TGCGCCAGCAGCCGGGAGGGGGACCGAACTGAAGCTTTCTTT. This translates into CASSREGDRTEAFF.

The chain links TRBV27 to TRBJ2-1; 10 bases are shared with TRBD2. The CDR3 extends over 18 amino acids. Germline-derived CDR1 and CDR2 are MNHEY and SMNVEV (reference sequence). The V gene end was trimmed by 6 bases and the J gene end by 0 bases; junction bases not matched to a gene: 11. The chain's CDR3 is CASREAGGTWSSYNEQFF. CDR3 DNA: TGTGCCAGCAGAGAAGCGGGGGGGACCTGGAGCTCCTACAATGAGCAGTTCTTC.

The chain combines TRBV27 with TRBJ1-6, with D perhaps TRBD1 (6 bases). V dropped 3 bases and J dropped 6 bases, with 9 bases sitting between them. Germline lookup yields CDR1 MNHEY and CDR2 SMNVEV (reference sequence). CDR3 length: 14 residues. CDR3 sequence: CASSFKQGNSPLHF. DNA of the CDR3: TGTGCCAGCAGTTTTAAACAGGGTAATTCACCCCTCCACTTT.

This chain joins TRBV19 and TRBJ1-1, with D possibly matching TRBD1 (5 bases). The CDR3 spans 14 residues. CDR1 LNHDA and CDR2 SQIVND come from the germline V gene (reference sequence). Trimming pared 3 bases from V and 5 bases from J, leaving 13 bases between. The CDR3: CASSIWPGRTEAFF. The CDR3, as DNA: TGTGCCAGTAGTATTTGGCCAGGGAGGACTGAAGCTTTCTTT.

The gene calls are TRBV18 and TRBJ1-2; D gene ambiguous. Trimming removed 3 bases from V and 3 bases from J, with 14 bases in between. This CDR3 spans 15 amino acids. CDR1 is KGHSH, CDR2 LQKENI, per germline. This CDR3 is CASSPQRVIDYGYTF. The CDR3 bases are TGTGCCAGCTCACCCCAACGAGTGATAGACTATGGCTACACCTTC.

This sequence joins TRBV27 and TRBJ1-4; D remains ambiguous. CDR1 MNHEY and CDR2 SMNVEV come from the germline V gene (reference sequence). V dropped 1 base and J dropped 3 bases, with 9 bases sitting between them. This CDR3 is 15 amino acids long. In DNA form, the CDR3 reads TGTGCCAGCAGTTTATACCAGAGCTCTAATGAAAAACTGTTTTTT. Translated: CASSLYQSSNEKLFF. The full variable domain, in which reference TRBV27 and TRBJ1-4 provide the parts outside the CDR3, is EAQVTQNPRYLITVTGKKLTVTCSQNMNHEYMSWYRQDPGLGLRQIYYSMNVEVTDKGDVPEGYKVSRKEKRNFPLILESPSPNQTSLYFCASSLYQSSNEKLFFGSGTQLSVL.

This sequence joins TRBV5-6 and TRBJ2-1; D remains ambiguous. The CDR3 consists of 15 residues. Germline-derived CDR1 and CDR2 are SGHDT and YYEEEE. V lost 3 bases and J 7 bases, leaving 17 bases between the germline ends. Here the CDR3 reads CASSSVGGPRNEQFF. As DNA, the CDR3 is TGTGCCAGCAGCTCGGTGGGTGGACCGAGGAATGAGCAGTTCTTC.

The chain joins TRBV2 to TRBJ1-4, with 9 bases identical to TRBD1. The CDR3 has 12 amino acids. Per germline, CDR1 SNHLY and CDR2 FYNNEI. Unmatched junction bases numbered 7, after V lost 7 bases and J lost 13 bases. The CDR3 reads CASKGQGSPLFF. The CDR3 bases are TGTGCCAGCAAAGGACAGGGGTCTCCACTGTTTTTT.

The V call is TRBV7-3, the J call TRBJ1-1, with TRBD1 identical over 9 bases. This CDR3 comprises 14 residues. V shed 5 bases and J 1 base; nucleotides not matched to a gene: 2. Germline CDR1 and CDR2: SGHTA and FQGTGA. Written as DNA, the CDR3 is TGTGCCAGCAGCCCGGGACAGGGGAACACTGAAGCTTTCTTT. This sequence encodes CASSPGQGNTEAFF.

The rearrangement joins TRBV5-1 to TRBJ2-5, with D uncertain. The CDR3 length is 11 residues. CDR1 SGHRS and CDR2 YFSETQ come from the germline V gene. Trimming removed 4 bases from V and 8 bases from J, with 9 bases in between. The CDR3 bases are TGCGCCAGCAGCCTTACTCAAACCCAGTACTTC. Protein product: CASSLTQTQYF.

This clone was observed a few times. The rearrangement joins TRBV3-1 (or the pseudogene TRBV3-2) to TRBJ2-1; D not certain. Per the germline V gene, CDR1 is LGHDT and CDR2 is YNNKEL (reference sequence). This CDR3 comprises 13 residues. The V end lost 0 bases, the J end lost 10 bases, and 10 bases lay between the germline ends. The CDR3 DNA follows: TGTGCCAGCAGCCAAGATCCAGTGAGGGAGCAGTTCTTC. This sequence encodes CASSQDPVREQFF.

Comment on this clone: Other nucleotide sequences in the sample specify the same CDR3. This chain connects TRBV6-5 to TRBJ1-2, with TRBD1 matching over 9 bases. Per germline, CDR1 MNHEY and CDR2 SVGAGI. This CDR3 has 15 residues. Unmatched junction bases numbered 1, after V lost 0 bases and J lost 2 bases. The CDR3 region is CASSYSGTGNYGYTF. Written as DNA, the CDR3 is TGTGCCAGCAGTTACTCCGGGACAGGGAACTATGGCTACACCTTC.

The chain combines TRBV6-5 with TRBJ1-1, with D tentatively TRBD1 (6 bases). The germline V and J ends were trimmed by 5 bases and 3 bases, with 7 bases remaining between them. Germline V gene data show CDR1 as MNHEY and CDR2 as SVGAGI. The CDR3 runs to 12 residues. The DNA of the CDR3 is TGTGCCAGCAGTCGGACAGACACTGAAGCTTTCTTT. This gives the protein CASSRTDTEAFF.

This clone was seen just once. The genes are TRBV19 and TRBJ2-2; perhaps D is TRBD1 or TRBD2 (6 bases each). Germline-derived CDR1 and CDR2 are LNHDA and SQIVND (reference sequence). There are 17 residues in the CDR3. V shed 4 bases and J shed 1 base, with 16 bases lying between them. The CDR3 sequence is CASSTPRGGLNTGELFF. In DNA form, the CDR3 reads TGTGCCAGTAGTACCCCTAGAGGGGGGCTGAACACCGGGGAGCTGTTTTTT.

The gene calls are TRBV2 and TRBJ2-4, with D possibly being TRBD2 (6 bases). The CDR3 has 12 amino acids. Germline values: CDR1 SNHLY, CDR2 FYNNEI. The V gene lost 6 bases and the J gene lost 6 bases, with 9 bases spanning the gap. CDR3 residues: CASSRSGNIQYF. Here the CDR3 DNA reads TGTGCCAGCAGCCGTAGCGGAAACATTCAGTACTTC.

Note on this clone: The junction and the germline gene differ at one end; a read error may be behind it. This sequence joins TRBV7-7 and TRBJ2-5, with D perhaps TRBD2 (6 bases). The CDR3 extends over 14 amino acids. The germline V gene has CDR1 SSHAT and CDR2 FNYEAQ (reference sequence). DNA of the CDR3: TGTGCTAGCAGCTTAAATGCCGGGGGAGAGACCCAGTACTTC. This translates into CASSLNAGGETQYF.

CDR3 coding DNA: TGTGCCAGTAGGTCTGGACAGGGGGTGTACTATGGCTACACCTTC. Translation gives CASRSGQGVYYGYTF. The rearrangement uses TRBV19 and TRBJ1-2; 10 bases are a match to TRBD1. After removal of 6 bases from V and 3 bases from J, the junction contained 7 bases not matched to a gene. The CDR3 is 15 amino acids. Germline V CDR1 and CDR2: LNHDA, SQIVND (reference sequence).

This rearrangement joins TRBV2 to TRBJ1-6; 7 nucleotides agree with TRBD1. This CDR3 has 16 amino acids. The germline CDR1 and CDR2 sequences are SNHLY and FYNNEI. V shed 6 bases and J 10 bases; nucleotides not matched to a gene: 15. CDR3 nucleotides: TGTGCCAGCAGCGAAAATACAGGGGCTGTTCTGTCACCCCTCCACTTT. Translation gives CASSENTGAVLSPLHF.

This chain connects TRBV7-2 to TRBJ2-2; D not resolved. Germline V gene data show CDR1 as SGHTA and CDR2 as FQGNSA. The CDR3 has 13 residues. V shed 5 bases and J shed 5 bases, with 9 bases lying between them. The CDR3 loop reads CASSRPLTGELFF. The CDR3 coding sequence is TGTGCCAGCAGCCGGCCCTTAACCGGGGAGCTGTTTTTT.

This chain connects TRBV24-1 to TRBJ1-1; no reliable D call. Germline V gives CDR1 KGHDR, CDR2 SFDVKD. The CDR3 is 14 residues long. V lost 3 bases and J 1 base, leaving 8 bases between the germline ends. The CDR3 nucleotides are TGTGCCACCAGTGATCCGCGGGGGAACACTGAAGCTTTCTTT. Translation gives CATSDPRGNTEAFF.

This clone showed up just once. The rearrangement links TRBV19 to TRBJ2-5; maybe TRBD2 (6 bases). Looked up from germline, CDR1 is LNHDA and CDR2 is SQIVND (reference sequence). Trimming took off 5 bases at V and 2 bases at J, with 12 bases between the two ends. The CDR3 covers 14 residues. In nucleotides, the CDR3 is TGTGCCAGTAGTTGGGGGAGGTCTCAAGAGACCCAGTACTTC. It codes for CASSWGRSQETQYF.

This clone was picked up one time. V is TRBV4-1 and J is TRBJ1-3; no clear D. Germline-derived CDR1 and CDR2 are MGHRA and YSYEKL. This CDR3 is 15 amino acids long. V dropped 3 bases and J dropped 3 bases, with 12 bases sitting between them. The CDR3 sequence is CASSHDGVGGNTIYF. CDR3 DNA sequence: TGCGCCAGCAGCCACGACGGGGTCGGTGGAAACACCATATATTTT.

The chain uses TRBV19 and TRBJ1-5, with D perhaps TRBD1 (5 bases). Germline assignment: CDR1 LNHDA and CDR2 SQIVND (reference sequence). The CDR3 runs to 14 residues. V was trimmed by 5 bases and J by 6 bases, leaving 14 bases between them. The CDR3 is CASSGLGEGQPQHF. In DNA, the CDR3 is TGTGCCAGTAGTGGATTGGGGGAAGGTCAGCCCCAGCATTTT.